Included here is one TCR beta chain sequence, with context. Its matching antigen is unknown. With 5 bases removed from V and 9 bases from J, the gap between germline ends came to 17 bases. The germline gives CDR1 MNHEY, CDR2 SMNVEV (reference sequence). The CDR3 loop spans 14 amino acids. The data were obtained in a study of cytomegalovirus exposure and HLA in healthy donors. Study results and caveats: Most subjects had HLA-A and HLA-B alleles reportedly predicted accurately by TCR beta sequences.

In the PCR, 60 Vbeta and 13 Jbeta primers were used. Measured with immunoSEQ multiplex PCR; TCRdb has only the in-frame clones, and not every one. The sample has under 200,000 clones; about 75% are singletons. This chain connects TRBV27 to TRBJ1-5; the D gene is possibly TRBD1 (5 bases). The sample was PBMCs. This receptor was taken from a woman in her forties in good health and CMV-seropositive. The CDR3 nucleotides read TGTGCCAGCAGTCCAGGGCCCCCTAACGGGCCCCAGCATTTT. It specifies CASSPGPPNGPQHF.